This TCR beta chain was sequenced in a study of CD8 T cells in ankylosing spondylitis. This clonotype has a count of ten or more. CDR3 length equals 14 residues. The germline V and J ends were trimmed by 3 bases and 4 bases, with 12 bases remaining between them. CDR1 is SGHTA, CDR2 FQGNSA, per germline. One entry per CDR3 protein results from TCRdb running MiXCR on the 5' RACE reads. Of about 130,000 distinct CDR3 sequences in the sample, around 7.9% were seen once. The rearrangement joins TRBV7-2 to TRBJ1-1; D is perhaps TRBD1 (5 bases). The TCR originated in a female donor with ankylosing spondylitis or in good health (not recorded which). What was sequenced was blood, either unsorted or a sorted T cell fraction (not recorded which). CDR3 sequence: CASSFRVTGTEAFF. In DNA, the CDR3 is TGTGCCAGCAGCTTCAGGGTAACAGGCACTGAAGCTTTCTTT.